This T cell receptor beta chain originates from a study of blood T cell repertoires in COVID-19. Only in-frame clones appear in the TCRdb table, and some are missing; sequencing was by immunoSEQ multiplex PCR. The table lists 120,000 to 150,000 clones, about 86% of them singletons, with approximately 8% in the top ten. Per germline, CDR1 SGHDT and CDR2 YYEEEE. The CDR3 covers 13 residues. V was cut by 3 bases and J by 2 bases, with 9 bases left in between. The clonotype originates from a human donor in a cohort sampled during active COVID-19. The chain joins TRBV5-6 to TRBJ2-7; a weak D match, TRBD1 (6 bases). Sequencing was done on a sample of peripheral blood. CDR3 loop: CASSYTGTYEQYF. As DNA, the CDR3 is TGTGCCAGCAGCTATACAGGGACCTACGAGCAGTACTTC.